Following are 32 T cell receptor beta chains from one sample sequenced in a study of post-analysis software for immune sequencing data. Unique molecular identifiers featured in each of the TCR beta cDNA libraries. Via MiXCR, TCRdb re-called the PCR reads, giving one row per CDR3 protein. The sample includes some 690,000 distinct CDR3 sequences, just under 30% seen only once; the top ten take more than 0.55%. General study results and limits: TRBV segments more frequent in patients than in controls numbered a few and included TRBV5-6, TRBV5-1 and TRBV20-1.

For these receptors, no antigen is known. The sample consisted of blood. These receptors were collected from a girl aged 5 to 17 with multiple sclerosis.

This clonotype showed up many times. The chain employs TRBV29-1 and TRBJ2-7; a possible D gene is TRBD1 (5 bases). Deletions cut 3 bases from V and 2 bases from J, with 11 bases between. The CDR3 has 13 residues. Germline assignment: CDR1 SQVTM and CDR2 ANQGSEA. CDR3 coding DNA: TGCAGCGTTGAGTTGGACACCCCCTACGAGCAGTACTTC. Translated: CSVELDTPYEQYF.

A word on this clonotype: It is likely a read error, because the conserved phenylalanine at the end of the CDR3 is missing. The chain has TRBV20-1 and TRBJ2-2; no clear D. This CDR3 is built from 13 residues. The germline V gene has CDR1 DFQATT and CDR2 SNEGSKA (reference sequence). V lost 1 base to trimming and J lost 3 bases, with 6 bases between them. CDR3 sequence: CSARGTYTGELFL. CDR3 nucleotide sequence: TGCAGTGCTAGAGGGACCTACACCGGGGAGCTGTTTTTG.

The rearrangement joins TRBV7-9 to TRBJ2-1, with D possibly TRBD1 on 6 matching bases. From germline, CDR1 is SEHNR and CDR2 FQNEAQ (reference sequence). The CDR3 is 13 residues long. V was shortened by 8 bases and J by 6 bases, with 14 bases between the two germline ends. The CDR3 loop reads CASRQVQINEQFF. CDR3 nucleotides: TGTGCCAGCCGACAGGTGCAGATCAATGAGCAGTTCTTC.

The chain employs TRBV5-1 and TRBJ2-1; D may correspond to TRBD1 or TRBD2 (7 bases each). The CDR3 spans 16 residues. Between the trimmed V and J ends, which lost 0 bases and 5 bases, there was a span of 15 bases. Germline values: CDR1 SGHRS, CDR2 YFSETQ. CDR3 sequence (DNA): TGCGCCAGCAGCTTGGCCTTGGGAGGGGGCCACAATGAGCAGTTCTTC. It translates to CASSLALGGGHNEQFF.

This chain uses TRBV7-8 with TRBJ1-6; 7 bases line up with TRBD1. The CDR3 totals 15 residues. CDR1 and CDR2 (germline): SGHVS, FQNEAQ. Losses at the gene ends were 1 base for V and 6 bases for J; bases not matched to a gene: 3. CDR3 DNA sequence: TGTGCCAGCAGCTTAGTTAGACAGGGTAATTCACCCCTCCACTTT. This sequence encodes CASSLVRQGNSPLHF.

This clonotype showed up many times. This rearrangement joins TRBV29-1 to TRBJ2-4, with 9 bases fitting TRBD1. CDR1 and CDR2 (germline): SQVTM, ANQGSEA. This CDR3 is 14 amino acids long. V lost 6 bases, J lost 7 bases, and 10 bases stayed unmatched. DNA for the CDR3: TGCAGCGTAGACGGACAGGGGAACGGGAACATTCAGTACTTC. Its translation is CSVDGQGNGNIQYF.

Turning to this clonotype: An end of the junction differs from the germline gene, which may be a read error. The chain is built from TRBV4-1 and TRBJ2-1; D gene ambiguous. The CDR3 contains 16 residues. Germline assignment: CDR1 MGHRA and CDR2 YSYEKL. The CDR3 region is CASSQDSTPYYNKQFF. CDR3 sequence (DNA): TGCGCCAGCAGCCAAGACAGCACCCCGTATTACAATAAGCAGTTCTTC.

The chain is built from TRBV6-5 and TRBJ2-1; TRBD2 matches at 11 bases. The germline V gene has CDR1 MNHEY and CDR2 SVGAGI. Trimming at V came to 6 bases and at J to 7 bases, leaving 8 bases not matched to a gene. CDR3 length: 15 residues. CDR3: CASSRGGLAVNEQFF. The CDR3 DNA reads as TGTGCCAGCAGCCGAGGGGGACTAGCGGTAAATGAGCAGTTCTTC.

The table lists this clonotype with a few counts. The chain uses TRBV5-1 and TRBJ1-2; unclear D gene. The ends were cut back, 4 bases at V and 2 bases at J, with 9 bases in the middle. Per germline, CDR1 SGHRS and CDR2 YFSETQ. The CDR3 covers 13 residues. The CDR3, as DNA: TGCGCCAGCAGCGATGACGGGAACTATGGCTACACCTTC. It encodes CASSDDGNYGYTF.

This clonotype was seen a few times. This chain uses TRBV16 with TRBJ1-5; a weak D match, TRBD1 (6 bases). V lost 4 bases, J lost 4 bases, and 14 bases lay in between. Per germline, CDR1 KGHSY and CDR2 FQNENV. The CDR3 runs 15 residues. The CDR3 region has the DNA TGTGCCAGCAGCCCGACCGGGACAAGTAATCAGCCCCAGCATTTT. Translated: CASSPTGTSNQPQHF.

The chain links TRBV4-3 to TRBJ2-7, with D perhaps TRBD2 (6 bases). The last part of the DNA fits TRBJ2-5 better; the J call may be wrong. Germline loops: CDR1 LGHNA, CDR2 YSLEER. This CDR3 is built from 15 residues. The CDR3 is CASSQERRLAETQYF. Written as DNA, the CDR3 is TGCGCCAGCAGCCAAGAGCGGCGGCTAGCGGAGACCCAGTACTTC.

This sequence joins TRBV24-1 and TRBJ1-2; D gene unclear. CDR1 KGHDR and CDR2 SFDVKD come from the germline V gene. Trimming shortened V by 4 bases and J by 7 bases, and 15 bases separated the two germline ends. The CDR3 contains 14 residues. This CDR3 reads CATSDPNYFGGYTF. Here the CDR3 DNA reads TGTGCCACCAGTGACCCCAACTACTTTGGTGGCTACACCTTC.

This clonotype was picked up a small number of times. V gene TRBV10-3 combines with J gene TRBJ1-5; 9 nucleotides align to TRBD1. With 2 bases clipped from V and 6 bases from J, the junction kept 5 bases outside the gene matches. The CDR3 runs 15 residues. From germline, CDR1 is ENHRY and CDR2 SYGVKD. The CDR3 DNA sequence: TGTGCCATCAGTGAGCGGGACAGGGTTTTTCAGCCCCAGCATTTT. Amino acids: CAISERDRVFQPQHF.

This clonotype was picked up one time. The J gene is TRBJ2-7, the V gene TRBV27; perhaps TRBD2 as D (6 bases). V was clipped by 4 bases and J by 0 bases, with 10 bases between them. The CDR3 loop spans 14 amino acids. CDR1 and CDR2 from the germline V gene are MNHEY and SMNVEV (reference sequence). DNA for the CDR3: TGTGCCAGCAGTTCCCTAGCGAGCTCCTACGAGCAGTACTTC. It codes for CASSSLASSYEQYF.

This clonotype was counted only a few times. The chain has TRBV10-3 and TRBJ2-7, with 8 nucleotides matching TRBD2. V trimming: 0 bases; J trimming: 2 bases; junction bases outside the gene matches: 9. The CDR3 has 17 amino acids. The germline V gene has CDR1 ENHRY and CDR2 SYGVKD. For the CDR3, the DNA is TGTGCCATCAGTGAGTCGGTGGCTAGCGGGTATGCCTACGAGCAGTACTTC. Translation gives CAISESVASGYAYEQYF.

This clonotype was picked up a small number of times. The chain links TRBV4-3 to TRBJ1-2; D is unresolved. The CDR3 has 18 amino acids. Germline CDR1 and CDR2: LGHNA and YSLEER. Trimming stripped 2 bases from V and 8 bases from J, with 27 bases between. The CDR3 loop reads CASSQFDSPQAHGVGYTF. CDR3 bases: TGCGCCAGCAGCCAATTCGACTCACCTCAGGCACACGGAGTAGGCTACACCTTC.

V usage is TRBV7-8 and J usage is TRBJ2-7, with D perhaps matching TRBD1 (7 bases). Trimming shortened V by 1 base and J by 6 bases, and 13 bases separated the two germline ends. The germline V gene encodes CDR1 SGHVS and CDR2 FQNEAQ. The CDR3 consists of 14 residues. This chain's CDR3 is CASSLGRQGGEQYF. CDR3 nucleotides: TGTGCCAGCAGCTTAGGTCGGCAGGGGGGCGAGCAGTACTTC.

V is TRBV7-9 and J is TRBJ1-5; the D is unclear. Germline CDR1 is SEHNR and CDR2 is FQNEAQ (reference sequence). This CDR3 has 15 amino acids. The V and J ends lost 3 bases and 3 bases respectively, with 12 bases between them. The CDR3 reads CASSFDGGYNQPQHF. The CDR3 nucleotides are TGTGCCAGCAGCTTCGATGGCGGGTACAATCAGCCCCAGCATTTT.

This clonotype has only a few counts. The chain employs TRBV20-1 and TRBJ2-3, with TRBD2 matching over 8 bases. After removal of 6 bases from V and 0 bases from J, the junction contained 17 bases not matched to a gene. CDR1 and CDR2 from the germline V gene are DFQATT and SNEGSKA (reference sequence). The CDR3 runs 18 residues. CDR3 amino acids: CSAVELAATTMSTDTQYF. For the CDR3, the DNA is TGCAGTGCCGTTGAACTAGCGGCAACTACGATGAGCACAGATACGCAGTATTTT.

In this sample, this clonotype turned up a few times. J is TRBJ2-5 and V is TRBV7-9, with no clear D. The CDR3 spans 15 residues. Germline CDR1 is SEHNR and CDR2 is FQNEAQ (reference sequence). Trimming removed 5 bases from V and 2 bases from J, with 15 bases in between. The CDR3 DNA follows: TGTGCCAGCAGCCCGCGGCGATCGAGACAAGAGACCCAGTACTTC. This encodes CASSPRRSRQETQYF.

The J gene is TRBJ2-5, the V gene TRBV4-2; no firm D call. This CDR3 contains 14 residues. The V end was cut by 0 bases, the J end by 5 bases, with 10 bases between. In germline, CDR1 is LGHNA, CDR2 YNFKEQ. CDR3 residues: CASSQDPIDETQYF. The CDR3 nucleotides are TGTGCCAGCAGCCAAGATCCAATCGACGAGACCCAGTACTTC.

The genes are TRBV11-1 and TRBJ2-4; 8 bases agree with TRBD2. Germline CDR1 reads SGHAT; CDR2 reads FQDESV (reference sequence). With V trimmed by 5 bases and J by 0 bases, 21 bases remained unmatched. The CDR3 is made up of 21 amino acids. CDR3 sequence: CASSPDPGRPAGALAKNIQYF. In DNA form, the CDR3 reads TGTGCCAGCAGCCCCGACCCGGGGAGGCCAGCGGGGGCCCTAGCCAAAAACATTCAGTACTTC.

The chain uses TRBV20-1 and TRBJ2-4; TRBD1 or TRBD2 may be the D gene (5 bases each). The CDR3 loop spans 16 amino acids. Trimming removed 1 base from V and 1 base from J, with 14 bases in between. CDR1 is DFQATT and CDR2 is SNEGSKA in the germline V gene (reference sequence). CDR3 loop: CSARVGLGLAKNIQYF. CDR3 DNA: TGCAGTGCTAGAGTTGGACTGGGGCTGGCCAAAAACATTCAGTACTTC.

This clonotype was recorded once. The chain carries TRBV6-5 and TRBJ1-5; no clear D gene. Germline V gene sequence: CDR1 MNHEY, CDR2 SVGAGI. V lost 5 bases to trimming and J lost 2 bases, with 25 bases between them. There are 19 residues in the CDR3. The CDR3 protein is CASSNPFQANVGGNQPQHF. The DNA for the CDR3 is TGTGCCAGCAGTAACCCGTTCCAGGCGAACGTCGGAGGCAATCAGCCCCAGCATTTT.

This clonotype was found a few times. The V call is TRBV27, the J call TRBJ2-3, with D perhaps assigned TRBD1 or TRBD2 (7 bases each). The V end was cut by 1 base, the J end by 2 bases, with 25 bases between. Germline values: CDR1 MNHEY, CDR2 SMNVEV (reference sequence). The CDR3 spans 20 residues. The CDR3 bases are TGTGCCAGCAGTTTATATGGGCGCAGGGGGAGGGGAGTCCTCACAGATACGCAGTATTTT. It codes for CASSLYGRRGRGVLTDTQYF.

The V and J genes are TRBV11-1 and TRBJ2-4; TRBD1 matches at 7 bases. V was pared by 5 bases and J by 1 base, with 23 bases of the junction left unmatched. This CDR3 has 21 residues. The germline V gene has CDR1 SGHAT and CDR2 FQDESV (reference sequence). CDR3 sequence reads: CASSDLRQGKLSGFAKNIQYF. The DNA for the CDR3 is TGTGCCAGCAGCGACCTCCGACAGGGTAAATTGTCGGGCTTCGCCAAAAACATTCAGTACTTC.

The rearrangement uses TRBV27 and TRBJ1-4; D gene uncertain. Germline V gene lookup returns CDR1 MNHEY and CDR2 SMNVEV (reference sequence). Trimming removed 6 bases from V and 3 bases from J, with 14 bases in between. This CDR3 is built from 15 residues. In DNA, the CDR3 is TGTGCCAGCAGCCACTGGGCAGTATCTAATGAAAAACTGTTTTTT. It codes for CASSHWAVSNEKLFF. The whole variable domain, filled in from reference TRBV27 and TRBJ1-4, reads EAQVTQNPRYLITVTGKKLTVTCSQNMNHEYMSWYRQDPGLGLRQIYYSMNVEVTDKGDVPEGYKVSRKEKRNFPLILESPSPNQTSLYFCASSHWAVSNEKLFFGSGTQLSVL.

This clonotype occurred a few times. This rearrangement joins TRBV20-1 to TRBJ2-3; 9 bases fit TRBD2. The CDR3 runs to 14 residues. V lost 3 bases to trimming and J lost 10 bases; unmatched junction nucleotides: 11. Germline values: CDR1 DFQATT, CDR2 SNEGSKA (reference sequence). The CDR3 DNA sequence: TGCAGTGCTAGCCGTTTAGCGGGAGACCGGGCGCAGTATTTT. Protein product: CSASRLAGDRAQYF.

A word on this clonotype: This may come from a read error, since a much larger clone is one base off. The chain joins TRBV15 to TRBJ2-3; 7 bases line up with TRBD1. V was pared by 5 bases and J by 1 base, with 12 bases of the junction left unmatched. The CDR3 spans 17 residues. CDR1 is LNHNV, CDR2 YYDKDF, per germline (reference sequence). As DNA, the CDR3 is TGTGCCACCAGCGGATCTAGACCCGGACAGGGCACAGATACGCAGTATTTT. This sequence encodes CATSGSRPGQGTDTQYF.

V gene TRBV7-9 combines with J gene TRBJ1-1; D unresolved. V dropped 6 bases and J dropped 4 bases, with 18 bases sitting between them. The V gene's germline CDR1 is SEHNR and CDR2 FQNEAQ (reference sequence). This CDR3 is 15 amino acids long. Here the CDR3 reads CASRVMSRGGTEAFF. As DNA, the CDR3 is TGTGCCAGCAGGGTAATGAGCCGGGGTGGCACTGAAGCTTTCTTT.

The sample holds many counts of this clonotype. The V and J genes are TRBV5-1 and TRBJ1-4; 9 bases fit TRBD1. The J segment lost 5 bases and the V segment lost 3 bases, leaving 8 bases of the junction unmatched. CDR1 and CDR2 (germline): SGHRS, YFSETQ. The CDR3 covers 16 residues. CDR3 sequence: CASSWGSGTGNEKLFF. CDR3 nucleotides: TGCGCCAGCAGCTGGGGATCCGGGACAGGGAATGAAAAACTGTTTTTT. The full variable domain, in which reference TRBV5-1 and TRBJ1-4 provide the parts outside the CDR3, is KAGVTQTPRYLIKTRGQQVTLSCSPISGHRSVSWYQQTPGQGLQFLFEYFSETQRNKGNFPGRFSGRQFSNSRSEMNVSTLELGDSALYLCASSWGSGTGNEKLFFGSGTQLSVL.

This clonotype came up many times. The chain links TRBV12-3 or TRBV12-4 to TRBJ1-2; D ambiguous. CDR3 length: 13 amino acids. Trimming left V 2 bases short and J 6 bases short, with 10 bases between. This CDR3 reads CASSLLSGNGYTF. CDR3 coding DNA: TGTGCCAGCAGTTTACTCTCGGGGAATGGCTACACCTTC.